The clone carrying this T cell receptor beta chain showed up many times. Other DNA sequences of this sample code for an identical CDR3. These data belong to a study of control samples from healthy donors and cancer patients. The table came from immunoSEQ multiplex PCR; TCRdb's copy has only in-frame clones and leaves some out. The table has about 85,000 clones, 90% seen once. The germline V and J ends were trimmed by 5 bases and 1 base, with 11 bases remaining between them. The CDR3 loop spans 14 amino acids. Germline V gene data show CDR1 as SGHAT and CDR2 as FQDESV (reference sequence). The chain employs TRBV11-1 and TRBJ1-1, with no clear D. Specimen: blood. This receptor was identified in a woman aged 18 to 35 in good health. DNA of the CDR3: TGTGCCAGCAGCGACCCCCCTGAGAACACTGAAGCTTTCTTT. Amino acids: CASSDPPENTEAFF.